This T cell receptor (beta chain) emerged from a study of cytomegalovirus exposure and HLA in healthy donors. Profiled with immunoSEQ multiplex PCR; TCRdb holds only in-frame clones, not every one. The table lists 150,000 to 200,000 clones, roughly 83% of them singletons, with roughly 1.6% in the top ten. The count of this clone is one. Its antigen remains unidentified. Findings of the study overall: Both high specificity and high sensitivity reportedly marked the classifier's diagnosis of cytomegalovirus status.

The V and J ends lost 4 bases and 2 bases respectively, with 12 bases between them. The CDR3 consists of 15 residues. Germline V CDR1 and CDR2: MGHRA, YSYEKL. This clonotype was sampled from a woman between 18 and 29 years old in good health and CMV-seronegative. The rearrangement links TRBV4-1 to TRBJ1-3; TRBD1 is a possible D gene (5 bases). Sequencing was done on a sample of PBMCs. The CDR3 sequence: CASSPRGKAGNTIYF. CDR3 DNA sequence: TGCGCCAGCAGCCCGCGGGGGAAAGCTGGAAACACCATATATTTT.